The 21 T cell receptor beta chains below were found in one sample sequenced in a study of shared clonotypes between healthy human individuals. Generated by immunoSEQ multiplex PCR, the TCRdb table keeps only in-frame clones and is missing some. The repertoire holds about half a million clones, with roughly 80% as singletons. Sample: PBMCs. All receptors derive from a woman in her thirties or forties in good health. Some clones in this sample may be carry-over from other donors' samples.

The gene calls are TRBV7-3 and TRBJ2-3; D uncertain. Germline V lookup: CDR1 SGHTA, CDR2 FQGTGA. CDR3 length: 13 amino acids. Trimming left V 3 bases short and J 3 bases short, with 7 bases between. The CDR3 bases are TGTGCCAGCAGCTTCAGCATTACAGATACGCAGTATTTT. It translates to CASSFSITDTQYF. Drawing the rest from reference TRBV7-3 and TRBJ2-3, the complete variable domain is GAGVSQTPSNKVTEKGKYVELRCDPISGHTALYWYRQSLGQGPEFLIYFQGTGAADDSGLPNDRFFAVRPEGSVSTLKIQRTERGDSAVYLCASSFSITDTQYFGPGTRLTVL.

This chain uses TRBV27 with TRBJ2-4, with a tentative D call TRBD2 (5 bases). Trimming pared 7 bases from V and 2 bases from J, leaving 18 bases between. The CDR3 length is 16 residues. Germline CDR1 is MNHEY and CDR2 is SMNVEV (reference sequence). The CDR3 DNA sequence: TGTGCCAGCAACCCGGTGGGATTCGGGACCAAAAACATTCAGTACTTC. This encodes CASNPVGFGTKNIQYF.

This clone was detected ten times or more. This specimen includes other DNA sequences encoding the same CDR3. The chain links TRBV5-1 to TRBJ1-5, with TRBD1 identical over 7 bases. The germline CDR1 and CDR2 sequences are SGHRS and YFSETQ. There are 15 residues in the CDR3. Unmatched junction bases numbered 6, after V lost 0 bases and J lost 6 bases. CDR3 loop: CASSLEGARGQPQHF. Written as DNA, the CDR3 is TGCGCCAGCAGCTTGGAGGGGGCGCGGGGTCAGCCCCAGCATTTT.

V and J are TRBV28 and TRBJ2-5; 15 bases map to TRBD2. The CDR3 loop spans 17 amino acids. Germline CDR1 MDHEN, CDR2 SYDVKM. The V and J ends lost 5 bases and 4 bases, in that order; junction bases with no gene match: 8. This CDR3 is CASSPWTSGRVGETQYF. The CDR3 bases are TGTGCCAGCAGTCCGTGGACTAGCGGGAGGGTTGGAGAGACCCAGTACTTC. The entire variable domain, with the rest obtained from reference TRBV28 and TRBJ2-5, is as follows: DVKVTQSSRYLVKRTGEKVFLECVQDMDHENMFWYRQDPGLGLRLIYFSYDVKMKEKGDIPEGYSVSREKKERFSLILESASTNQTSMYLCASSPWTSGRVGETQYFGPGTRLLVL.

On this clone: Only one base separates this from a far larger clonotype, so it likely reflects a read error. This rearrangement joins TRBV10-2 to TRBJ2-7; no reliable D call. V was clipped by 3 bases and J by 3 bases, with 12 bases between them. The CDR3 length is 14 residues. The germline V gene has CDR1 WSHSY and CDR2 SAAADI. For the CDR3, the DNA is TGCGCCAGCAGTGAACAAGGATCGGGCTACGAGCAGTACTTC. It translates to CASSEQGSGYEQYF.

CDR3 DNA sequence: TGTGCCAGCGGATCTAGCCGAGGCACAGATACGCAGTATTTT. As protein: CASGSSRGTDTQYF. The chain employs TRBV25-1 and TRBJ2-3; a weak D match, TRBD2 (5 bases). Deletions cut 8 bases from V and 1 base from J, with 13 bases between. The V gene's germline CDR1 is MGHDK and CDR2 SYGVNS. The CDR3 totals 14 residues.

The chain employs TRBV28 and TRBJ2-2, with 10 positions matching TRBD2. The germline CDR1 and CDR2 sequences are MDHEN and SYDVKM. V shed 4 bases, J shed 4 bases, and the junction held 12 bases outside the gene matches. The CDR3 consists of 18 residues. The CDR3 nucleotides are TGTGCCAGCAGTTCCCGTGCTAGCGGGAGCTTGGGCACCGGGGAGCTGTTTTTT. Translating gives CASSSRASGSLGTGELFF.

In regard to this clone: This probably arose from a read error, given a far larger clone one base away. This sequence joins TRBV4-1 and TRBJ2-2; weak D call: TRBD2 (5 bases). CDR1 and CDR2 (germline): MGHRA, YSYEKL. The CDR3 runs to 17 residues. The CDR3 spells CASSQEVRVGFTGELLF. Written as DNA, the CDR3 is TGCGCCAGCAGCCAAGAGGTTCGGGTCGGGTTCACCGGGGAGCTGCTTTTT.

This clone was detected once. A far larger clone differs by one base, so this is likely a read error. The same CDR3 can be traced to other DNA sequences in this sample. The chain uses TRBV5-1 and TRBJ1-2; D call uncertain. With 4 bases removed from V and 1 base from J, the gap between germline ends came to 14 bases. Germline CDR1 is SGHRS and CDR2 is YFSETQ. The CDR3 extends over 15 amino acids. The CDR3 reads CASSPEGNRNYGYTF. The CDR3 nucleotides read TGCGCCAGCAGCCCTGAAGGAAACCGTAACTATGGCTACACCTTC.

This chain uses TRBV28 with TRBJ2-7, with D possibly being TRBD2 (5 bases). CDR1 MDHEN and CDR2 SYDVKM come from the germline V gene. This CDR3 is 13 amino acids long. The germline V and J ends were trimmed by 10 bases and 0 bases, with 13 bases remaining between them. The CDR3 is CATRTGSSYEQYF. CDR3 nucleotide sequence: TGTGCCACCCGGACTGGGAGCTCCTACGAGCAGTACTTC.

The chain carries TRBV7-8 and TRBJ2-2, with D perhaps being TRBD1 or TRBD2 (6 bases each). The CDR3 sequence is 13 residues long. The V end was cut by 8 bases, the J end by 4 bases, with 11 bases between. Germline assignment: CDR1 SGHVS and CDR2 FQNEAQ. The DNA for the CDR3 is TGTGCCAGCTCGGGGGCGGGCACCGGGGAGCTGTTTTTT. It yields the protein CASSGAGTGELFF.

The DNA of the CDR3 is TGTGCCAGCAGCTGGACCACAGGGCCCCAAGAGACCCAGTACTTC. Amino acids: CASSWTTGPQETQYF. This chain connects TRBV5-4 to TRBJ2-5, with D maybe TRBD1 (6 bases). The germline gives CDR1 SGHNT, CDR2 YYREEE (reference sequence). The V end lost 3 bases, the J end lost 1 base, and 13 bases lay between the germline ends. The CDR3 covers 15 residues. Complete variable domain (other parts from reference TRBV5-4 and TRBJ2-5): ETGVTQSPTHLIKTRGQQVTLRCSSQSGHNTVSWYQQALGQGPQFIFQYYREEENGRGNFPPRFSGLQFPNYSSELNVNALELDDSALYLCASSWTTGPQETQYFGPGTRLLVL.

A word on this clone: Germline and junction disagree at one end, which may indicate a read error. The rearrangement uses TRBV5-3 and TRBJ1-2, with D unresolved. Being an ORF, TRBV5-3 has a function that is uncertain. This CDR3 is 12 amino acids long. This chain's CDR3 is CASSLGGFWAHF. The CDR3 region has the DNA TGTGCCAGCAGCTTAGGAGGGTTTTGGGCCCACTTC.

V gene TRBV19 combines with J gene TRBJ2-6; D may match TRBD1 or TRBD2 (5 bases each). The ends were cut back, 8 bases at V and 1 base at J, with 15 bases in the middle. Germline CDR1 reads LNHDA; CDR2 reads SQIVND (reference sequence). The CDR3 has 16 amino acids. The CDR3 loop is CASRWDVASGANVLTF. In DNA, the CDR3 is TGTGCCAGTCGCTGGGACGTAGCATCTGGGGCCAACGTCCTGACTTTC.

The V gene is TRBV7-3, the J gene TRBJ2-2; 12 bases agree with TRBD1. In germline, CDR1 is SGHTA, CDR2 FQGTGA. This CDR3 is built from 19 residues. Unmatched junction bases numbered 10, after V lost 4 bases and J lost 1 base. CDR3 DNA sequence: TGTGCCAGCAGCTACCGGGACAGGGGGCTGGGTCTGAACACCGGGGAGCTGTTTTTT. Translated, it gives CASSYRDRGLGLNTGELFF.

CDR3 residues: CASSPRLAGVGELFF. CDR3 DNA: TGTGCCAGCAGCCCTAGACTAGCGGGGGTCGGGGAGCTGTTTTTT. The chain joins TRBV7-2 to TRBJ2-2; TRBD2 aligns across 12 bases. J gave up 7 bases and V 5 bases, and 5 bases lay outside the gene matches. This CDR3 spans 15 amino acids. CDR1 is SGHTA, CDR2 FQGNSA, per germline.

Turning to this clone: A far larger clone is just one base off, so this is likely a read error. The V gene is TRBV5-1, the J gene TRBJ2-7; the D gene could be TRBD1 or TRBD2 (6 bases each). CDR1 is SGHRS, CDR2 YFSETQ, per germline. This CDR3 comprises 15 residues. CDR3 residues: CASSPDGGGSYGQYF. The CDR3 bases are TGCGCCAGCAGCCCCGACGGGGGCGGCTCCTACGGGCAGTACTTC.

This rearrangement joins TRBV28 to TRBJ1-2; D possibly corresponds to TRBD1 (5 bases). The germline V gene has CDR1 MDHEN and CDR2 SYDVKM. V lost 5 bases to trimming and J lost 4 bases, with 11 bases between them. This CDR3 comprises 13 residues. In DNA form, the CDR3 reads TGTGCCAGCAGTGGGAGACAGTTCTATGGCTACACCTTC. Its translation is CASSGRQFYGYTF.

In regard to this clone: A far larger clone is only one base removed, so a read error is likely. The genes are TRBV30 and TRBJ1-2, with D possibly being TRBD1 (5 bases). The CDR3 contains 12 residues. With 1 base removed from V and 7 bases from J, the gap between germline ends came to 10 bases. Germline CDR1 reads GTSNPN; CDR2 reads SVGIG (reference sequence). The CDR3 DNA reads TGTGCCTGGAGTGAACAGGTCGGTGGCTACACCTTC. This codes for CAWSEQVGGYTF.

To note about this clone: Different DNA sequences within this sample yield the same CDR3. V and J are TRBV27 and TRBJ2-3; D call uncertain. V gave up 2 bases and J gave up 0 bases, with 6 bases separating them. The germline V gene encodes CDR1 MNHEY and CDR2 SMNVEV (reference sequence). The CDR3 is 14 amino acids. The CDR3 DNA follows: TGTGCCAGCAGTTTAATACTTAGCACAGATACGCAGTATTTT. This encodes CASSLILSTDTQYF.

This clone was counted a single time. The CDR3: CASSLSLPGAGVLAEQFF. In nucleotides, the CDR3 is TGTGCCAGCAGCTTATCCCTCCCCGGGGCGGGAGTGCTCGCTGAGCAGTTCTTC. This chain links TRBV11-2 with TRBJ2-1; 7 positions agree with TRBD2. Germline CDR1 SGHAT, CDR2 FQNNGV. The CDR3 is 18 amino acids. With V trimmed by 2 bases and J by 9 bases, 19 bases remained unmatched.